Given below is one TCR beta chain in context. Between the trimmed V and J ends, which lost 2 bases and 4 bases, there was a span of 9 bases. CDR1 is SGHTA, CDR2 FQGNSA, per germline. The CDR3 has 14 amino acids. This entry comes from a study of control samples from healthy donors and cancer patients. Using immunoSEQ multiplex PCR, the repertoire was profiled, and TCRdb retains in-frame clones only, with some absent. The profile shows roughly 76,000 clones, around 94% of them singletons. The chain combines TRBV7-2 with TRBJ1-5; maybe TRBD1 (6 bases). Sequenced input: blood. The TCR was taken from a woman aged 18-29 years in good health. DNA of the CDR3: TGTGCCAGCAGCTTAAAGGGGGGAAATCAGCCCCAGCATTTT. Translated: CASSLKGGNQPQHF.